This is a list of T cell receptor beta chains from one sample in a study of breast tumors, draining lymph nodes, adjacent tissues. TCRdb re-called the multiplex PCR reads with MiXCR, one entry per CDR3 protein. The table shows 45,000 or so distinct CDR3 sequences, with more than 20% occurring only once. Sequencing was performed on breast tumor tissue. These receptors were obtained from a female donor with breast cancer. Some clones in this sample may be carry-over from other donors' samples. Each CDR3 is given with its conserved first and last residue. D genes are given only for firm matches. Clone size is given as once, few or many counts, or a class when the clone is expanded.

D	size	V	J	DNA	CDR3
-	many	TRBV6-6	TRBJ2-1	TGTGCCAGCAGGAGCGGTAGCGGAATTTACAATGAGCAGTTCTTC	CASRSGSGIYNEQFF
-	many	TRBV27	TRBJ2-7	TGTGCCAGCAAATTCGTGGGCAGGGGAAGGTACGAGCAGTACTTC	CASKFVGRGRYEQYF
-	many	TRBV5-1	TRBJ2-7	TGCGCCAGCAGCTTGGATAGTAAGAATTACGAGCAGTACTTC	CASSLDSKNYEQYF
-	many	TRBV10-2	TRBJ2-3	TGCGCCAGCAATTGGGACACAACCACAGATACGCAGTATTTT	CASNWDTTTDTQYF
TRBD2	medium-sized	TRBV2	TRBJ2-1	TGTGCCAGCAGTGAGTTACTAGCGGTCGGCAATGAGCAGTTCTTC	CASSELLAVGNEQFF
-	few	TRBV28	TRBJ1-2	TGTGCCAGCAGCCCCCCCCAAGGTGGCTACACCTTC	CASSPPQGGYTF
TRBD1	many	TRBV6-1	TRBJ1-2	TGTGCCAGCACCCCACAGGGGCTATCCTATGGCTACACCTTC	CASTPQGLSYGYTF
TRBD1	many	TRBV3-1	TRBJ1-2	TGTGCCAGCAGCCAGACTACTCAGGGGGCTGGCGGCTACACCTTC	CASSQTTQGAGGYTF
-	few	TRBV4-2	TRBJ2-2	TGTGCCAGCAGCCAAGGGGGACGAGGTCCCACCGGGGAGCTGTTTTTT	CASSQGGRGPTGELFF
-	many	TRBV9	TRBJ1-2	TGTGCCAGCAGCCCTAAAGGGGAGGGACAAAACTATGGCTACACCTTC	CASSPKGEGQNYGYTF
-	many	TRBV3-1	TRBJ1-5	TGTGCCAGCAGCCATCTGGGAGCCAATCAGCCCCAGCATTTT	CASSHLGANQPQHF
-	many	TRBV7-9	TRBJ2-7	TGTGCCAGCACCCCGAGGGGATCCTACGAGCAGTACTTC	CASTPRGSYEQYF
-	many	TRBV10-3	TRBJ1-6	TGTGCCATCAGTGACCCGACCCGACTTAGCTCCTATAATTCACCCCTCCACTTT	CAISDPTRLSSYNSPLHF
-	many	TRBV14	TRBJ2-7	TGTGCCAGCAGCCAAGGGCGGGGCACCTACGAGCAGTACTTC	CASSQGRGTYEQYF
-	few	TRBV28	TRBJ2-7	TGTGCCAGCAGCCCTGGGACAGCGGGCTACGAGCAGTACTTC	CASSPGTAGYEQYF
-	many	TRBV18	TRBJ1-5	TGTGCCAGCTCGCCAATAGGGGGGGGCGCATCGAGCAATCAGCCCCAGCATTTT	CASSPIGGGASSNQPQHF
-	many	TRBV6-1	TRBJ2-3	TGTGCCAGCAGTGGCAAACATGGATTAAGATACACAGATACGCAGTATTTT	CASSGKHGLRYTDTQYF
-	medium-sized	TRBV6-6	TRBJ2-7	TGTGCCTCAGCAGGGGCGTACGAGCAGTACTTC	CASAGAYEQYF
TRBD1	many	TRBV29-1	TRBJ2-7	TGCAGCGTACAGGGGCCCACCTACGAGCAGTACTTC	CSVQGPTYEQYF
-	many	TRBV10-3	TRBJ1-3	TGTGCCATCAGCCTCCGACCCTTGGCTGGAAACACCATATATTTT	CAISLRPLAGNTIYF
TRBD1	many	TRBV25-1	TRBJ2-7	TGTGCCAGCACCGCCACAGGGGCGATACCCTACGAGCAGTACTTC	CASTATGAIPYEQYF
-	many	TRBV20-1	TRBJ1-3	TGCAGTGCTAGAGCCTTCGGGGGCTTTAAAGGAAACACCATATATTTT	CSARAFGGFKGNTIYF